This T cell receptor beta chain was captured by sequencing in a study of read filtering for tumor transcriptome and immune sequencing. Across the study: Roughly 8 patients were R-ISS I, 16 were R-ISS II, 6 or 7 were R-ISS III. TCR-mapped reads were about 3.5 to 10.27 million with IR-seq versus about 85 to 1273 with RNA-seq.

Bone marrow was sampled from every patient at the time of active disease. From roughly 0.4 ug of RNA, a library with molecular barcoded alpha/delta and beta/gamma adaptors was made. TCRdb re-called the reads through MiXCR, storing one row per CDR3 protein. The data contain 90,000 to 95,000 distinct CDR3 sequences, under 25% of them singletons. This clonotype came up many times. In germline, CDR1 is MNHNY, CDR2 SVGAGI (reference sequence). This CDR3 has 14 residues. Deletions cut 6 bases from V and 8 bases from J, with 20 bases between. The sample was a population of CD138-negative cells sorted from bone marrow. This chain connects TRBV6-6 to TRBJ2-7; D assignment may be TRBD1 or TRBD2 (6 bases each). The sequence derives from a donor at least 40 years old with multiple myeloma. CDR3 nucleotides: TGTGCCAGCAGGCCGACCGGGGGCGGCCAAAAGCAGTACTTC. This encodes CASRPTGGGQKQYF.